Listed here are 27 T cell receptor beta chains from one sample, sequenced in a study of response to subunit inactivated influenza vaccine. MiXCR, run by TCRdb on the RT-PCR reads, gives a single entry per CDR3 protein. This repertoire shows 450,000 to 600,000 distinct CDR3 sequences, approximately 7.7% found once; its top ten account for around 14%. Sequenced here: PBMCs from blood, sampled around 25 months after vaccination. The receptors originated from a man aged 50-75 years who received an inactivated influenza vaccine.

This clonotype is categorized as medium-sized (0.01 to 0.1%). CDR3 region: CASSLLVNTGELFF. The CDR3 DNA sequence: TGTGCCAGCAGCTTGCTAGTTAACACCGGGGAGCTGTTTTTT. The rearrangement joins TRBV5-6 to TRBJ2-2, with unresolved D. The V end lost 1 base, the J end lost 2 bases, and 6 bases lay between the germline ends. The CDR3 runs 14 residues. CDR1 is SGHDT and CDR2 is YYEEEE in the germline V gene.

The table lists this clonotype with a few counts. The chain is built from TRBV7-2 and TRBJ1-2, with D tentatively TRBD1 (6 bases). Germline-derived CDR1 and CDR2 are SGHTA and FQGNSA. V lost 1 base and J lost 7, with 19 bases in between. CDR3 length equals 16 residues. CDR3 region: CASSLEPRTEGSGYTF. The DNA of the CDR3 is TGTGCCAGCAGCTTAGAGCCTAGGACAGAAGGGAGTGGCTACACCTTC.

This clonotype was seen at least ten times. This chain links TRBV5-1 with TRBJ2-5; no reliable D call. This CDR3 region has 12 residues. Germline V gene data show CDR1 as SGHRS and CDR2 as YFSETQ. Trimming stripped 2 bases from V and 1 base from J, with 3 bases between. Here the CDR3 reads CASSLSQETQYF. CDR3 DNA: TGCGCCAGCAGCTTATCCCAAGAGACCCAGTACTTC. Based on the CDR3 plus reference TRBV5-1 and TRBJ2-5, the full variable domain is KAGVTQTPRYLIKTRGQQVTLSCSPISGHRSVSWYQQTPGQGLQFLFEYFSETQRNKGNFPGRFSGRQFSNSRSEMNVSTLELGDSALYLCASSLSQETQYFGPGTRLLVL.

This clonotype showed up just a few times. V is TRBV20-1 and J is TRBJ2-3, with D possibly matching TRBD1 (6 bases). The germline gives CDR1 DFQATT, CDR2 SNEGSKA (reference sequence). Trimming left V 1 base short and J 3 bases short, with 14 bases between. This CDR3 is built from 15 residues. Here the CDR3 DNA reads TGCAGTGCTAGAGCGGCAGGGGTGGGGACAGATACGCAGTATTTT. Its protein is CSARAAGVGTDTQYF.

This clonotype showed up just a few times. The chain has TRBV7-2 and TRBJ1-2, with no clear D. The CDR3 has 13 residues. V lost 5 bases, J lost 5 bases, and 12 bases lay in between. Germline V gene data show CDR1 as SGHTA and CDR2 as FQGNSA. The CDR3 bases are TGTGCCAGCAGCCCCCAAGGGAGATATGGCTACACCTTC. Protein: CASSPQGRYGYTF.

The chain carries TRBV30 and TRBJ2-5; TRBD1 is a possible D gene (5 bases). Trimming left V 4 bases short and J 2 bases short, with 14 bases between. This CDR3 is 14 amino acids long. Germline loops: CDR1 GTSNPN, CDR2 SVGIG (reference sequence). The CDR3 here is CAWNDRYPQETQYF. The CDR3 DNA reads as TGTGCCTGGAACGACAGATATCCACAAGAGACCCAGTACTTC.

The chain uses TRBV10-1 and TRBJ2-1, with a possible D match to TRBD1 (6 bases). V was trimmed by 4 bases and J by 4 bases, leaving 17 bases between them. Looked up from germline, CDR1 is WNHNN and CDR2 is SYGVQD (reference sequence). The CDR3 is made up of 16 amino acids. CDR3 in DNA: TGCGCCAGCAGTGGCCACAGGGACCTGGGATACAATGAGCAGTTCTTC. It yields the protein CASSGHRDLGYNEQFF.

This clonotype appeared many times. The rearrangement uses TRBV7-3 and TRBJ2-1; TRBD2 matches at 9 bases. The V and J ends lost 5 bases and 6 bases, in that order; junction bases with no gene match: 2. The CDR3 is made up of 13 amino acids. Germline CDR1 is SGHTA and CDR2 is FQGTGA. CDR3 region: CASSPTSGNEQFF. In nucleotides, the CDR3 is TGTGCCAGCAGCCCGACTAGCGGCAATGAGCAGTTCTTC.

This clonotype was seen a few times. The V call is TRBV6-2 or TRBV6-3, the J call TRBJ2-1, with D possibly TRBD1 on 6 matching bases. Germline assignment: CDR1 MNHEY and CDR2 SVGEGT. The ends were cut back, 2 bases at V and 5 bases at J, with 16 bases in the middle. CDR3 length: 16 amino acids. The CDR3 DNA sequence: TGTGCCAGCAGTTACGCCCAGGGGTTCACAAACAATGAGCAGTTCTTC. Protein product: CASSYAQGFTNNEQFF.

V usage is TRBV6-2 or TRBV6-3 and J usage is TRBJ2-3; D may be TRBD2 (5 bases). Trimming took 5 bases from V and 0 from J, leaving 18 bases between them. This CDR3 is 17 amino acids long. Germline CDR1 and CDR2: MNHEY and SVGEGT. CDR3 in amino acids: CASSPGLAGFSTDTQYF. DNA of the CDR3: TGTGCCAGCAGTCCCGGACTGGCTGGATTTAGCACAGATACGCAGTATTTT.

The sample holds a few counts of this clonotype. This rearrangement joins TRBV6-2 or TRBV6-3 to TRBJ2-2; 13 nucleotides match TRBD2. The CDR3 has 15 amino acids. With V trimmed by 6 bases and J by 4 bases, 2 bases remained unmatched. CDR1 is MNHEY and CDR2 is SVGEGT in the germline V gene. This CDR3 is CASRLAGGRTGELFF. CDR3 nucleotide sequence: TGTGCCAGCAGACTAGCGGGGGGGCGCACCGGGGAGCTGTTTTTT.

This clonotype showed up many times. V is TRBV3-1 and J is TRBJ2-3; D gene uncertain. The CDR3 is 11 amino acids. Germline-derived CDR1 and CDR2 are LGHDT and YNNKEL (reference sequence). Between the trimmed V and J ends, which lost 3 bases and 5 bases, there was a span of 3 bases. The CDR3 region has the DNA TGTGCCAGCAGCCATGTAGATACGCAGTATTTT. Protein sequence: CASSHVDTQYF.

The genes are TRBV7-2 and TRBJ2-7, with 9 bases aligning to TRBD2. The CDR3 has 15 residues. CDR1 and CDR2 (germline): SGHTA, FQGNSA. Germline trimming cut 0 bases from V and 4 bases from J; bases unmatched to any gene: 4. CDR3 nucleotides: TGTGCCAGCAGCTTAGCGGAGACTAGCGGATACGAGCAGTACTTC. Translation: CASSLAETSGYEQYF.

The CDR3 DNA reads as TGCGCCAGCAGCCTGACAGCCGGGGCCTCCTACGAGCAGTACTTC. Protein: CASSLTAGASYEQYF. The J gene is TRBJ2-7, the V gene TRBV5-1, with D perhaps assigned TRBD1 or TRBD2 (5 bases each). The CDR3 extends over 15 amino acids. V shed 4 bases and J shed 0 bases, with 14 bases lying between them. Germline-derived CDR1 and CDR2 are SGHRS and YFSETQ.

This chain joins TRBV25-1 and TRBJ1-4; D is uncertain. Per the germline V gene, CDR1 is MGHDK and CDR2 is SYGVNS. The CDR3 runs to 13 residues. Between the trimmed V and J ends, which lost 2 bases and 10 bases, there was a span of 11 bases. The chain's CDR3 is CASSEPFMGKLFF. DNA of the CDR3: TGTGCCAGCAGTGAACCCTTCATGGGAAAACTGTTTTTT.

The chain combines TRBV20-1 with TRBJ2-7; D gene ambiguous. This CDR3 spans 13 amino acids. Germline-derived CDR1 and CDR2 are DFQATT and SNEGSKA (reference sequence). Trimming shortened V by 0 bases and J by 6 bases, and 12 bases separated the two germline ends. The DNA of the CDR3 is TGCAGTGCTAGAGATGGTGGGCCCTTCGAGCAGTACTTC. Translating gives CSARDGGPFEQYF.

This clonotype was seen repeatedly, ten times or more. V is TRBV4-1 and J is TRBJ2-7, with 8 bases that match TRBD1. V was pared by 0 bases and J by 4 bases, with 2 bases of the junction left unmatched. CDR1 is MGHRA and CDR2 is YSYEKL in the germline V gene. This CDR3 contains 14 residues. In nucleotides, the CDR3 is TGCGCCAGCAGCCAAGAACACAGGGGGTACGAGCAGTACTTC. It yields the protein CASSQEHRGYEQYF.

This clonotype was recorded a few times. The chain couples TRBV11-2 to TRBJ2-1; 9 positions agree with TRBD2. The germline V gene encodes CDR1 SGHAT and CDR2 FQNNGV. The CDR3 spans 15 residues. With V trimmed by 3 bases and J by 5 bases, 5 bases remained unmatched. The CDR3 coding sequence is TGTGCCAGCAGCTTTTCTAGCGGGGTTCACAATGAGCAGTTCTTC. As protein: CASSFSSGVHNEQFF.

This clonotype came up a few times. This chain joins TRBV7-2 and TRBJ2-5; 10 bases match TRBD1. V shed 3 bases, J shed 4 bases, and the junction held 5 bases outside the gene matches. This CDR3 has 15 residues. Germline V gene lookup returns CDR1 SGHTA and CDR2 FQGNSA. The CDR3 loop reads CASSLTGGLGETQYF. In DNA, the CDR3 is TGTGCCAGCAGCTTGACAGGGGGCCTGGGAGAGACCCAGTACTTC. The full variable domain, completed using reference TRBV7-2 and TRBJ2-5, is GAGVSQSPSNKVTEKGKDVELRCDPISGHTALYWYRQSLGQGLEFLIYFQGNSAPDKSGLPSDRFSAERTGGSVSTLTIQRTQQEDSAVYLCASSLTGGLGETQYFGPGTRLLVL.

The rearrangement joins TRBV20-1 to TRBJ2-5, with 7 positions matching TRBD1. After removal of 1 base from V and 5 bases from J, the junction contained 7 bases not matched to a gene. CDR1 DFQATT and CDR2 SNEGSKA come from the germline V gene (reference sequence). The CDR3 is 14 residues long. The CDR3 nucleotides read TGCAGTGCTAGAGGGGGGTCAGGGGGTGAGACCCAGTACTTC. It specifies CSARGGSGGETQYF.

The genes are TRBV27 and TRBJ2-1, with D perhaps matching TRBD2 (7 bases). The germline V gene has CDR1 MNHEY and CDR2 SMNVEV (reference sequence). The CDR3 is made up of 17 amino acids. The V end lost 6 bases, the J end lost 0 bases, and 18 bases lay between the germline ends. CDR3 sequence: CASSSSGGLGSYNEQFF. CDR3 in DNA: TGTGCCAGCAGCTCATCGGGGGGCCTAGGCTCCTACAATGAGCAGTTCTTC.

This clonotype was seen more than once but under ten times. The V and J genes are TRBV5-1 and TRBJ2-3; unclear D gene. Germline V gene lookup returns CDR1 SGHRS and CDR2 YFSETQ. Trimming cost V 4 bases and J 0 bases, with 9 bases left between them. The CDR3 extends over 14 amino acids. CDR3 protein: CASSPTSSTDTQYF. As DNA, the CDR3 is TGCGCCAGCAGCCCGACTTCTAGCACAGATACGCAGTATTTT.

This clonotype has a handful of counts. The rearrangement joins TRBV4-2 to TRBJ1-1; weak D call: TRBD1 (6 bases). Germline V lookup: CDR1 LGHNA, CDR2 YNFKEQ. V dropped 4 bases and J dropped 7 bases, with 25 bases sitting between them. The CDR3 runs 17 residues. The CDR3 region has the DNA TGTGCCAGCAGCCCACCATACAGGGAGATAAGATCCCATGAAGCTTTCTTT. The encoded protein is CASSPPYREIRSHEAFF.

The table lists this clonotype with many counts. The chain links TRBV11-1 to TRBJ2-3; 8 bases match TRBD2. Looked up from germline, CDR1 is SGHAT and CDR2 is FQDESV (reference sequence). This CDR3 spans 20 amino acids. V shed 1 base, J shed 1 base, and the junction held 16 bases outside the gene matches. The CDR3: CASSLVGGAGGALGTDTQYF. DNA for the CDR3: TGTGCCAGCAGCTTAGTGGGCGGCGCGGGGGGTGCCCTGGGCACAGATACGCAGTATTTT. Full variable domain (remainder filled in from reference TRBV11-1 and TRBJ2-3): EAEVAQSPRYKITEKSQAVAFWCDPISGHATLYWYRQILGQGPELLVQFQDESVVDDSQLPKDRFSAERLKGVDSTLKIQPAELGDSAMYLCASSLVGGAGGALGTDTQYFGPGTRLTVL.

This clonotype was recorded at least ten times. This sequence joins TRBV28 and TRBJ2-7; 11 positions match TRBD2. The V and J ends lost 1 base and 5 bases, in that order; junction bases with no gene match: 7. Germline CDR1 MDHEN, CDR2 SYDVKM. CDR3 length equals 16 residues. CDR3 DNA: TGTGCCAGCAGTTTATTAGCGGGAGGGTTCATGGACGAGCAGTACTTC. Protein sequence: CASSLLAGGFMDEQYF.

Note on this clonotype: At one of its ends the junction is not consistent with the germline gene, which may arise from a read error. J is TRBJ1-5 and V is TRBV12-3 or TRBV12-4, with D perhaps matching TRBD1 (5 bases). The CDR3 is made up of 14 amino acids. CDR3 bases: TGTGCCAGCAGCCGACGGGGGAGCAATGAGCCCCAGCATTTT. Its protein product is CASSRRGSNEPQHF.

This clonotype was detected once. Sequence at one end of the junction differs from germline and may be a read error. This chain connects TRBV7-8 to TRBJ1-5; D is possibly TRBD1 (5 bases). The CDR3 totals 13 residues. Germline V CDR1 and CDR2: SGHVS, FQNEAQ. The CDR3 loop reads CASSRDSNHPQHF. The CDR3 DNA reads as TGTGCCAGCAGCCGCGACAGCAATCACCCCCAGCATTTT. Variable domain in full (rest from reference TRBV7-8 and TRBJ1-5): GAGVSQSPRYKVAKRGQDVALRCDPISGHVSLFWYQQALGQGPEFLTYFQNEAQLDKSGLPSDRFFAERPEGSVSTLKIQRTQQEDSAVYLCASSRDSNHPQHFGDGTRLSIL.